This T cell receptor beta chain was profiled in a study of CD4 and CD8 cells across lung adenocarcinoma regions. The CDR3 loop spans 16 amino acids. Germline values: CDR1 SGHAT, CDR2 FQNNGV. TCRdb ran MiXCR on the PCR reads and lists one entry per CDR3 protein. Among some 3,200 distinct CDR3 sequences listed, around two thirds were seen once. This chain connects TRBV11-2 to TRBJ2-5, with TRBD1 identical over 8 bases. The assigned J gene may be wrong: the sequence end matches TRBJ2-1 better. The sequence was collected from a male donor with lung adenocarcinoma. The CD4 and CD8 labels of this study may be unreliable. Sequencing was done on a sample of CD4+ T cells from the margin of a lung tumor. CDR3 residues: CASSLLDRGWSNEQFF. The DNA for the CDR3 is TGTGCCAGCAGCTTACTCGACAGGGGTTGGTCGAATGAGCAGTTCTTC.